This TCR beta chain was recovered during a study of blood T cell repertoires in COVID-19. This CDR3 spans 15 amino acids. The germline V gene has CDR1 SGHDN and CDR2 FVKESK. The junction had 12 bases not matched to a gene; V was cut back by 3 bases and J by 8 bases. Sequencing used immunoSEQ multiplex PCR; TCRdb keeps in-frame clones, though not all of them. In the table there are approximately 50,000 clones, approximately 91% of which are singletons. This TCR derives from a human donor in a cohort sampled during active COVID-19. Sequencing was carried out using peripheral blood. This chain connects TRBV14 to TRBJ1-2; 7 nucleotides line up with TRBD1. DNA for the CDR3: TGTGCCAGCAGCCAGGTACAGGGGTCTTTGCGGGGCTACACCTTC. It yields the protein CASSQVQGSLRGYTF. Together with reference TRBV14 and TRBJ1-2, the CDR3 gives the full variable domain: EAGVTQFPSHSVIEKGQTVTLRCDPISGHDNLYWYRRVMGKEIKFLLHFVKESKQDESGMPNNRFLAERTGGTYSTLKVQPAELEDSGVYFCASSQVQGSLRGYTFGSGTRLTVV.